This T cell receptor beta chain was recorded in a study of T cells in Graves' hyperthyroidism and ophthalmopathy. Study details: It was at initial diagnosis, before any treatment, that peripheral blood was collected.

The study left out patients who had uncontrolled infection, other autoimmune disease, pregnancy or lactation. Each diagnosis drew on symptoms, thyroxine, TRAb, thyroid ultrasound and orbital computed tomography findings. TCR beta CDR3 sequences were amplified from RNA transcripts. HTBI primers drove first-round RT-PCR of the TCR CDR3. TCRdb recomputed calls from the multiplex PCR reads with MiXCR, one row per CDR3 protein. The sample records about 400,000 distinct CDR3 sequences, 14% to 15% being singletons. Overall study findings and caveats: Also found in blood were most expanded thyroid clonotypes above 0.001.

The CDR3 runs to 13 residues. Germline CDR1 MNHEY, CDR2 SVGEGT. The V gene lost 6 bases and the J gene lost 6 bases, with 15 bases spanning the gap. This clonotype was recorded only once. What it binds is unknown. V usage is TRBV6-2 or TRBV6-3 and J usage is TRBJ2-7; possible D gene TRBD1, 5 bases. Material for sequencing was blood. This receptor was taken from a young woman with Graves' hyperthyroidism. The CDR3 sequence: CASRRGALREQYF. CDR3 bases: TGTGCCAGCAGAAGGGGTGCACTACGCGAGCAGTACTTC.